This entry lists 13 T cell receptor beta chains sequenced from one sample in a study of cytomegalovirus exposure and HLA in healthy donors. The PCR ran on 60 Vbeta and 13 Jbeta primers. Generated by immunoSEQ multiplex PCR, the TCRdb table keeps only in-frame clones and is missing some. The sample holds under 150,000 clones, approximately 70% seen once. The sequenced material came from PBMCs. The receptors here all came from a woman in her forties in good health and CMV-seropositive.

The J gene is TRBJ2-1, the V gene TRBV29-1; D gene uncertain. This CDR3 is 17 amino acids long. Trimming pared 6 bases from V and 0 bases from J, leaving 21 bases between. Germline V lookup: CDR1 SQVTM, CDR2 ANQGSEA. CDR3 amino acids: CSVSERVRPSSYNEQFF. The CDR3, as DNA: TGCAGCGTCTCCGAACGGGTGAGGCCGAGCTCCTACAATGAGCAGTTCTTC.

This clone was seen a few times. The CDR3 nucleotides are TGTGCCAGCAGTGCTAGGTCCCCTCCATACGAGCAGTACTTC. Encoded protein: CASSARSPPYEQYF. V is TRBV25-1 and J is TRBJ2-7, with D unclear. V lost 4 bases, J lost 4 bases, and 14 bases lay in between. CDR1 MGHDK and CDR2 SYGVNS come from the germline V gene. This CDR3 contains 14 residues.

The CDR3 nucleotides read TGTGCCAGCAGCCCGCCGGGTACCGCTGCGGAGCAGTACTTC. As protein: CASSPPGTAAEQYF. The V gene is TRBV7-9, the J gene TRBJ2-7; no firm D call. Germline V gives CDR1 SEHNR, CDR2 FQNEAQ (reference sequence). With 5 bases removed from V and 7 bases from J, the gap between germline ends came to 18 bases. The CDR3 spans 14 residues.

This clone was seen just once. The rearrangement joins TRBV6-1 to TRBJ2-7; perhaps TRBD1 as D (6 bases). The V end was cut by 7 bases, the J end by 3 bases, with 16 bases between. The length of the CDR3 is 14 residues. Germline CDR1 MNHNS, CDR2 SASEGT. The CDR3 here is CASIPPGVFYEQYF. CDR3 DNA sequence: TGTGCCAGCATTCCACCAGGGGTTTTCTACGAGCAGTACTTC.

The chain has TRBV5-4 and TRBJ1-2, with D possibly TRBD1 on 5 matching bases. The V end was cut by 0 bases, the J end by 8 bases, with 17 bases between. CDR3 length: 15 residues. Germline loops: CDR1 SGHNT, CDR2 YYREEE (reference sequence). CDR3 protein: CASSLDSSGLGGYTF. DNA for the CDR3: TGTGCCAGCAGCTTGGATTCCTCAGGGTTAGGGGGCTACACCTTC.

This clone turned up a few times. The V call is TRBV5-4, the J call TRBJ2-5; TRBD1 matches at 7 bases. The end of the DNA aligns better with TRBJ2-7, so the J call may be wrong. Germline lookup yields CDR1 SGHNT and CDR2 YYREEE (reference sequence). CDR3 size: 16 residues. DNA of the CDR3: TGTGCCAGCAGGCCTGACTTGAGGGACAGATCTTACGAGCAGTACTTC. Encoded protein: CASRPDLRDRSYEQYF.

The chain has TRBV6-5 and TRBJ2-3; 9 positions match TRBD2. V trimming: 2 bases; J trimming: 11 bases; junction bases outside the gene matches: 5. Germline-derived CDR1 and CDR2 are MNHEY and SVGAGI. The CDR3 has 13 residues. Here the CDR3 reads CASSYLAGTQQYF. CDR3 bases: TGTGCCAGCAGTTACCTAGCGGGAACACAGCAGTATTTT.

The rearrangement links TRBV19 to TRBJ1-2; D is unresolved. V was cut by 8 bases and J by 4 bases, with 8 bases left in between. CDR1 LNHDA and CDR2 SQIVND come from the germline V gene (reference sequence). The CDR3 consists of 11 residues. The CDR3 coding sequence is TGTGCCAGTGGTAACTTCTATGGCTACACCTTC. Its translation: CASGNFYGYTF. Looking up the rest from reference TRBV19 and TRBJ1-2 gives the full variable domain: DGGITQSPKYLFRKEGQNVTLSCEQNLNHDAMYWYRQDPGQGLRLIYYSQIVNDFQKGDIAEGYSVSREKKESFPLTVTSAQKNPTAFYLCASGNFYGYTFGSGTRLTVV.

J is TRBJ2-7 and V is TRBV10-3, with 7 bases identical to TRBD2. CDR1 and CDR2 from the germline V gene are ENHRY and SYGVKD. V gave up 0 bases and J gave up 0 bases; unmatched junction bases: 5. The CDR3 loop spans 16 amino acids. Here the CDR3 reads CAISESLAETSYEQYF. The CDR3 nucleotides are TGTGCCATCAGTGAGTCTCTAGCGGAGACCTCCTACGAGCAGTACTTC.

V and J are TRBV29-1 and TRBJ2-7; D may be TRBD1 (6 bases). Germline V lookup: CDR1 SQVTM, CDR2 ANQGSEA. This CDR3 is 11 amino acids long. Trimming cost V 7 bases and J 3 bases, with 10 bases left between them. DNA of the CDR3: TGCAGCGGGGGGACAAACTACGAGCAGTACTTC. It is translated as CSGGTNYEQYF.

This clone was seen a few times. The V call is TRBV7-2, the J call TRBJ1-4, with D possibly matching TRBD1 (5 bases). Between the trimmed V and J ends, which lost 1 base and 4 bases, there was a span of 10 bases. In germline, CDR1 is SGHTA, CDR2 FQGNSA. The CDR3 sequence is 15 residues long. CDR3 DNA: TGTGCCAGCAGCTTAGATGGGGGAGGTAATGAAAAACTGTTTTTT. It codes for CASSLDGGGNEKLFF.

This clone has only a few counts. The chain combines TRBV15 with TRBJ1-4, with D possibly matching TRBD1 (6 bases). This CDR3 is 14 amino acids long. Germline V lookup: CDR1 LNHNV, CDR2 YYDKDF (reference sequence). V lost 4 bases, J lost 4 bases, and 10 bases lay in between. CDR3 nucleotide sequence: TGTGCCACCAGCATGCAGGGGCATAATGAAAAACTGTTTTTT. As protein: CATSMQGHNEKLFF.

V gene TRBV11-2 combines with J gene TRBJ2-1; D not certain. The CDR3 is 14 residues long. Trimming removed 1 base from V and 10 bases from J, with 14 bases in between. Per the germline V gene, CDR1 is SGHAT and CDR2 is FQNNGV. As DNA, the CDR3 is TGTGCCAGCAGCTTAGTTTCGGATCTGGAGGAGCAGTTCTTC. This encodes CASSLVSDLEEQFF.